The TCR beta chain described here comes from a study of shared clonotypes between healthy human individuals. Trimming left V 0 bases short and J 4 bases short, with 13 bases between. Germline CDR1 reads MNHNY; CDR2 reads SVGAGI (reference sequence). The CDR3 is 16 residues long. Findings and caveats of the study: Naive subsets, compared against memory subsets, generally had larger estimated richness values. Relative to clonotypes present in all four donors, those not shared had lower generation probabilities.

To note about this clone: Its specificity is not known.

Several immunoSEQ 96-well plates shared each subset's DNA, each plate a replicate. Clones were read by immunoSEQ multiplex PCR, and TCRdb kept only the in-frame ones, dropping some. The sample lists a few million clones, about 94% occurring once. Naive CD8 cells were CD45RO-negative, positively selected for CCR7, excluding terminally differentiated effector memory CD45RA+ cells. The sequencing sample was made of naive CD8+ T cells from PBMCs. The chain carries TRBV6-6 and TRBJ2-1; the D is unclear. This receptor was taken from a man younger than 35 in good health. Some clones in this sample may be carry-over from other donors' samples. This CDR3 is CASSYSIGRKYNEQFF. CDR3 nucleotides: TGTGCCAGCAGTTACTCTATCGGCAGGAAGTACAATGAGCAGTTCTTC.